These 24 T cell receptor beta chains were all obtained from the same sample, sequenced in a study of blood T cell repertoires in COVID-19. Here immunoSEQ multiplex PCR was the method, and the copy in TCRdb shows in-frame clones only, minus some. The sample has about 210,000 clones; 70% to 90% are singletons. Sequenced sample: PBMCs or T cells enriched from blood (not recorded which). All receptors come from a man between 25 and 39 years old with acute COVID-19.

This clone was seen a few times. The genes are TRBV18 and TRBJ2-7; D is undetermined. Trimming cost V 0 bases and J 5 bases, with 8 bases left between them. CDR3 length equals 13 residues. Germline V lookup: CDR1 KGHSH, CDR2 LQKENI. The CDR3 DNA reads as TGTGCCAGCTCACCACCAAACGAGGACGAGCAGTACTTC. Encoded protein: CASSPPNEDEQYF.

CDR3 loop: CASSLAVRGAGYTF. The CDR3 DNA sequence: TGCGCCAGCAGCTTGGCGGTCAGGGGTGCTGGCTACACCTTC. This sequence joins TRBV5-1 and TRBJ1-2, with D tentatively TRBD1 (6 bases). The V and J ends lost 0 bases and 7 bases respectively, with 13 bases between them. CDR1 SGHRS and CDR2 YFSETQ come from the germline V gene. The CDR3 spans 14 residues.

The V gene is TRBV18, the J gene TRBJ1-1; D is uncertain. The germline V gene encodes CDR1 KGHSH and CDR2 LQKENI. The V gene lost 3 bases and the J gene lost 1 base, with 12 bases spanning the gap. CDR3 length: 15 residues. The CDR3 bases are TGTGCCAGCTCACCTGGACGGGAAGGGAACACTGAAGCTTTCTTT. Protein sequence: CASSPGREGNTEAFF. Drawing the rest from reference TRBV18 and TRBJ1-1, the complete variable domain is NAGVMQNPRHLVRRRGQEARLRCSPMKGHSHVYWYRQLPEEGLKFMVYLQKENIIDESGMPKERFSAEFPKEGPSILRIQQVVRGDSAAYFCASSPGREGNTEAFFGQGTRLTVV.

In its sample, this clone was seen once. The chain links TRBV23-1 to TRBJ1-2; tentatively, D is TRBD1 (6 bases). TRBV23-1 is identified as an open reading frame with a role that is uncertain. V lost 0 bases and J lost 4, with 9 bases in between. This CDR3 comprises 14 residues. The CDR3 DNA reads as TGCGCCAGCAGTCAATCGGGGGCCCTCTATGGCTACACCTTC. This encodes CASSQSGALYGYTF.

The chain carries TRBV5-1 and TRBJ1-5, with D perhaps TRBD1 (5 bases). Germline loops: CDR1 SGHRS, CDR2 YFSETQ. The CDR3 is made up of 14 amino acids. Trimming removed 0 bases from V and 6 bases from J, with 10 bases in between. In DNA, the CDR3 is TGCGCCAGCAGCTTGGGGGGCTTCTTTCAGCCCCAGCATTTT. As protein: CASSLGGFFQPQHF.

This rearrangement joins TRBV5-4 to TRBJ2-3; 8 bases are shared with TRBD2. CDR1 and CDR2 (germline): SGHNT, YYREEE (reference sequence). CDR3 length: 16 residues. V trimming: 2 bases; J trimming: 2 bases; junction bases outside the gene matches: 7. The DNA for the CDR3 is TGTGCCAGCAGCTTCGGGGGGGGTCATGACACAGATACGCAGTATTTT. Its translation: CASSFGGGHDTDTQYF.

This clone was seen just once. This chain links TRBV7-7 with TRBJ2-3, with 11 bases lining up with TRBD1. J was trimmed by 5 bases and V by 4 bases; bases with no gene match: 5. The CDR3 is 15 amino acids. Germline V gene data show CDR1 as SSHAT and CDR2 as FNYEAQ (reference sequence). CDR3 loop: CASSSGTGGGDTQYF. The CDR3 nucleotides are TGTGCCAGCAGCTCCGGGACAGGGGGTGGAGATACGCAGTATTTT.

The V call is TRBV5-4, the J call TRBJ2-7, with D hard to call. The CDR3 runs to 13 residues. V was trimmed by 6 bases and J by 1 base, leaving 11 bases between them. The germline V gene encodes CDR1 SGHNT and CDR2 YYREEE (reference sequence). CDR3 sequence: CASTGSPSYEQYF. The CDR3 nucleotides are TGTGCCAGCACCGGGTCTCCTTCCTACGAGCAGTACTTC.

The chain has TRBV2 and TRBJ1-1, with TRBD1 as a possible D gene (5 bases). The CDR3 has 15 amino acids. Trimming shortened V by 3 bases and J by 0 bases, and 11 bases separated the two germline ends. CDR1 is SNHLY, CDR2 FYNNEI, per germline. Here the CDR3 reads CASSEYVGVNTEAFF. The DNA for the CDR3 is TGTGCCAGCAGTGAGTATGTAGGGGTGAACACTGAAGCTTTCTTT.

This clone was counted a single time. V and J are TRBV6-2 or TRBV6-3 and TRBJ2-5; no clear D. Germline V gene data show CDR1 as MNHEY and CDR2 as SVGEGT. The ends were cut back, 6 bases at V and 5 bases at J, with 10 bases in the middle. The length of the CDR3 is 12 residues. DNA for the CDR3: TGTGCCAGCAGCCCCTGGCGGGAGACCCAGTACTTC. It translates to CASSPWRETQYF.

This chain links TRBV11-2 with TRBJ1-1; D remains ambiguous. Trimming cost V 0 bases and J 5 bases, with 13 bases left between them. Germline CDR1 reads SGHAT; CDR2 reads FQNNGV. This CDR3 region has 15 residues. This CDR3 reads CASSLEASGGTEAFF. CDR3 DNA sequence: TGTGCCAGCAGCTTAGAGGCCAGCGGCGGGACTGAAGCTTTCTTT.

The chain couples TRBV5-1 to TRBJ1-6; D may be TRBD1 (5 bases). Deletions cut 0 bases from V and 3 bases from J, with 7 bases between. This CDR3 is built from 15 residues. Germline-derived CDR1 and CDR2 are SGHRS and YFSETQ. The CDR3 DNA is TGCGCCAGCAGCTTGGGGGGCCTCTATAATTCACCCCTCCACTTT. Translation: CASSLGGLYNSPLHF.

This clone was detected only a few times. The chain links TRBV5-1 to TRBJ1-5, with D perhaps matching TRBD1 (6 bases). CDR3 size: 13 residues. The V gene lost 0 bases and the J gene lost 9 bases, with 10 bases spanning the gap. CDR1 is SGHRS, CDR2 YFSETQ, per germline. Here the CDR3 reads CASSLAGGAPQHF. Written as DNA, the CDR3 is TGCGCCAGCAGCTTGGCGGGGGGCGCGCCCCAGCATTTT.

V is TRBV3-1 (or the pseudogene TRBV3-2) and J is TRBJ1-1; D not certain. V lost 0 bases and J lost 5, with 13 bases in between. CDR3 length equals 15 residues. The germline CDR1 and CDR2 sequences are LGHDT and YNNKEL (reference sequence). Written as DNA, the CDR3 is TGTGCCAGCAGCCAAGAATCGAGGGCTTGGACTGAAGCTTTCTTT. Translated: CASSQESRAWTEAFF.

The rearrangement joins TRBV5-1 to TRBJ1-2; TRBD1 agrees at 7 bases. CDR1 and CDR2 from the germline V gene are SGHRS and YFSETQ. Losses at the gene ends were 5 bases for V and 6 bases for J; bases not matched to a gene: 16. The CDR3 loop spans 16 amino acids. The CDR3 DNA is TGCGCCAGCAGGCTGGCCGCAGGGGGAGCTTTAGATGGCTACACCTTC. Its protein is CASRLAAGGALDGYTF.

This chain uses TRBV10-3 with TRBJ1-3; D uncertain. There are 18 residues in the CDR3. Trimming pared 0 bases from V and 2 bases from J, leaving 17 bases between. Germline V gives CDR1 ENHRY, CDR2 SYGVKD. The CDR3 protein is CAISESTRGSRAGNTIYF. The CDR3 bases are TGTGCCATCAGTGAGTCTACCCGGGGATCGAGGGCTGGAAACACCATATATTTT.

V usage is TRBV27 and J usage is TRBJ1-2; 9 bases agree with TRBD1. In germline, CDR1 is MNHEY, CDR2 SMNVEV (reference sequence). J was trimmed by 3 bases and V by 5 bases; bases with no gene match: 7. This CDR3 spans 15 amino acids. CDR3 protein: CASSRWTGVDYGYTF. The CDR3 DNA follows: TGTGCCAGCAGTCGCTGGACAGGGGTAGACTATGGCTACACCTTC.

The sample holds one count of this clone. The rearrangement joins TRBV6-5 to TRBJ2-1; D uncertain. CDR1 MNHEY and CDR2 SVGAGI come from the germline V gene. Trimming cost V 0 bases and J 6 bases, with 6 bases left between them. The CDR3 sequence is 13 residues long. CDR3 sequence (DNA): TGTGCCAGCAGTTACTCGCGCTTCAATGAGCAGTTCTTC. It yields the protein CASSYSRFNEQFF.

This chain uses TRBV5-1 with TRBJ2-1; 9 bases map to TRBD2. The CDR3 has 15 residues. Germline V CDR1 and CDR2: SGHRS, YFSETQ. The junction had 10 bases not matched to a gene; V was cut back by 4 bases and J by 8 bases. The CDR3: CASSPRGGGVDEQFF. The CDR3 DNA follows: TGCGCCAGCAGCCCGCGGGGGGGCGGGGTGGATGAGCAGTTCTTC.

The rearrangement uses TRBV19 and TRBJ1-1; TRBD1 matches at 8 bases. After removal of 6 bases from V and 3 bases from J, the junction contained 9 bases not matched to a gene. CDR1 LNHDA and CDR2 SQIVND come from the germline V gene (reference sequence). The CDR3 has 15 residues. The CDR3 DNA reads as TGTGCCAGTAGAAATGACAGGACAGGGCACACTGAAGCTTTCTTT. Translating gives CASRNDRTGHTEAFF.

The chain links TRBV5-6 to TRBJ2-3; 10 nucleotides align to TRBD2. There are 16 residues in the CDR3. The V and J ends lost 4 bases and 5 bases, in that order; junction bases with no gene match: 10. CDR1 is SGHDT, CDR2 YYEEEE, per germline. CDR3 in amino acids: CASSKLRTSGIDTQYF. Written as DNA, the CDR3 is TGTGCCAGCAGCAAACTTAGGACTAGCGGTATAGATACGCAGTATTTT.

The chain links TRBV2 to TRBJ2-2; no clear D gene. Per germline, CDR1 SNHLY and CDR2 FYNNEI. The CDR3 is made up of 16 amino acids. Trimming took off 6 bases at V and 0 bases at J, with 14 bases between the two ends. In DNA form, the CDR3 reads TGTGCCAGCAGCGCCTACAGTACCGCGAACACCGGGGAGCTGTTTTTT. It encodes CASSAYSTANTGELFF.

The chain joins TRBV30 to TRBJ1-5; D is unclear. Trimming removed 3 bases at V and 1 base at J, with 10 bases between. CDR1 and CDR2 (germline): GTSNPN, SVGIG (reference sequence). The CDR3 runs 14 residues. Written as DNA, the CDR3 is TGTGCCTGGAGGGGGAGTGGGAGCAATCAGCCCCAGCATTTT. Its translation: CAWRGSGSNQPQHF.

The table lists this clone with a count of one. This chain joins TRBV28 and TRBJ2-7; D unresolved. This CDR3 has 13 residues. The V gene's germline CDR1 is MDHEN and CDR2 SYDVKM. Trimming pared 5 bases from V and 0 bases from J, leaving 8 bases between. The CDR3 is CASSTVVSYEQYF. The CDR3 DNA follows: TGTGCCAGCAGTACAGTTGTCTCCTACGAGCAGTACTTC.